This TCR beta chain was profiled in a study of regulatory T cells in long-lasting Graves disease. CDR3 length: 14 residues. Germline V lookup: CDR1 MNHEY, CDR2 SVGEGT. V dropped 6 bases and J dropped 4; count of bases not matched to a gene: 4. Regarding time point: newly diagnosed GD, antithyroid drugs for less than 3 months. Researchers made the TCR library from RNA that was extracted from PBMCs. TCR beta libraries were built with iRepertoire HTBI primers and Arm-PCR of CDR3 regions. TCRdb passed the multiplex PCR reads through MiXCR, listing each CDR3 protein once. The sample has about 200,000 distinct CDR3 sequences; around 19% are singletons. The data were also submitted as part of a second study, on T cells in Graves' hyperthyroidism and ophthalmopathy. That investigation notes: The study left out patients who had uncontrolled infection, other autoimmune disease, pregnancy or lactation. Researchers ran a first-round RT-PCR on the TCR CDR3 using the HTBI primer set.

The source material was peripheral blood mononuclear cells (PBMCs), sampled at new diagnosis, from a patient treated with antithyroid drugs. The TCR was taken from a young woman with Graves disease. V usage is TRBV6-2 or TRBV6-3 and J usage is TRBJ2-3; 10 bases match TRBD1. The CDR3 loop reads CASRPGQGADTQYF. CDR3 nucleotides: TGTGCCAGCAGGCCCGGACAGGGGGCAGATACGCAGTATTTT.